This is a list of T cell receptor beta chains from one sample in a study of blood T cell repertoires in COVID-19. Data came from immunoSEQ multiplex PCR; TCRdb stores just in-frame clones and leaves some out. The data show 200,000 to 250,000 clones, approximately 85% seen once. Sequencing was done on a sample of peripheral blood. Receptor source: an older woman with COVID-19, enrolled during active disease. Each CDR3 is given without its conserved first and last residue. The size field is filled for only some rows; it gives once, few, many or a size class.

>TRBV28|-|TRBJ2-2
ASRLDRLRGAGELF
>TRBV5-4|-|TRBJ2-1
ASSLILARDNEQF
>TRBV15|few|TRBJ2-3
ATRGWTGFTDTQY
>TRBV5-6|-|TRBJ2-5
ASQGLAGAKETQY
>TRBV5-1|-|TRBJ2-7
ASSLGWGQGSYEQY
>TRBV6-5|-|TRBJ2-3
ASFKTGGTDTQY
>TRBV6-1|-|TRBJ1-1
ASSERGPNTEAF
>TRBV19|once|TRBJ2-3
ASSRRQSTDTQY
>TRBV25-1|-|TRBJ1-1
ASTQDRGTEAF
>TRBV28|-|TRBJ2-7
ASRGRLYEQY
>TRBV6-1|-|TRBJ2-3
ASSERSFSTDTQY
>TRBV7-2|few|TRBJ2-1
ASSPVSAGVGNEQF
>TRBV7-2|-|TRBJ1-2
ASSWARQNGYT
>TRBV20-1|-|TRBJ1-4
SASPSATNEKLF
>TRBV7-3|-|TRBJ2-1
ASSLEGTSGINEQF
>TRBV28|-|TRBJ1-1
ASSRAGTGSLNTEAF
>TRBV6-4|-|TRBJ2-1
ASSRTGNNNEQF
>TRBV18|-|TRBJ2-1
ASSPQQGSVNEQF
>TRBV7-2|once|TRBJ2-7
ASSTTSGPTYEQY
>TRBV6-2/TRBV6-3|-|TRBJ1-2
ASSYSTGNYGYT
>TRBV7-9|once|TRBJ2-1
ASSYRGGSANEQF
>TRBV6-6|-|TRBJ1-1
ASSYAGGLNTEAF
>TRBV28|-|TRBJ1-2
ASSLWAGEGYT